The rows below give T cell receptor beta chains drawn from one sample of a study of CD8 T cells in ankylosing spondylitis. TCRdb reanalysed the 5' RACE reads using MiXCR and keeps one entry per CDR3 protein. The table shows about 460,000 distinct CDR3 sequences, with approximately 5.3% occurring only once. Input material: blood, either unsorted or a sorted T cell fraction (not recorded which). Receptor source: a male donor with ankylosing spondylitis. The conserved cysteine and the conserved F or W are not part of the CDR3 here. D genes are given only for firm matches.

v_gene,d_gene,j_gene,len,CDR3aa
TRBV9,NA,TRBJ1-2,12,ASSQDLRDYGYT
TRBV20-1,TRBD2,TRBJ2-1,13,SARGLPGGDLEQF
TRBV5-1,NA,TRBJ2-6,14,ASSLVPESGANVLT
TRBV4-3,NA,TRBJ2-1,13,ASSPKVKLHNEQF
TRBV7-2,TRBD2,TRBJ2-3,14,ASSLVLAGAADTQY
TRBV6-1,TRBD2,TRBJ2-5,17,ASSPDTLTSGSIRGTQY
TRBV5-6,NA,TRBJ2-2,14,ASSLYGGARTGELF
TRBV28,TRBD2,TRBJ2-5,17,ASSSLPFRAGGKMETQY
TRBV20-1,TRBD1,TRBJ1-5,13,SASTGTGVNQPQH
TRBV10-3,NA,TRBJ1-4,12,ATWGGNFREKLF
TRBV4-3,TRBD1,TRBJ1-5,14,ASSPSHRGWNQPQH
TRBV24-1,NA,TRBJ2-3,12,ATSDPVGEDTQY
TRBV12-3/TRBV12-4,NA,TRBJ1-4,11,ASTSDWNEKLF
TRBV7-8,TRBD2,TRBJ2-1,14,ASSGGTSGGLNEQF
TRBV6-1,NA,TRBJ2-3,14,ASSRRRDSLTDTQY
TRBV29-1,TRBD1,TRBJ2-7,10,SVRRTGSVIY
TRBV12-3/TRBV12-4,NA,TRBJ2-1,14,ASSFGGALSYNEQF
TRBV18,NA,TRBJ1-1,13,ASSPLAGVDTEAF
TRBV6-5,TRBD1,TRBJ1-6,14,ASSYPPGQRNSPLH
TRBV20-1,NA,TRBJ1-2,11,SARQNINYGYT
TRBV7-2,NA,TRBJ2-1,10,ASSQFYNEQF
TRBV5-1,NA,TRBJ2-7,10,ASSYPGYEQY
TRBV5-1,TRBD1,TRBJ2-7,13,ASSLAGTGGDEQY
TRBV7-9,TRBD1,TRBJ1-2,9,ASSSGGSYT
TRBV25-1,TRBD2,TRBJ2-1,14,ASSESLAGAYNEQF
TRBV5-1,NA,TRBJ1-2,12,ASSWETDDYGYT
TRBV27,TRBD1,TRBJ2-1,11,ASSLDRVRPEF
TRBV20-1,TRBD1,TRBJ1-5,13,SARVTGGRNQPQH
TRBV4-1,NA,TRBJ2-2,16,ASSTRTAVAGNTGELF
TRBV5-1,NA,TRBJ2-3,12,ASSLTGGRDTQY
TRBV10-3,TRBD1,TRBJ2-1,11,AIGRQGDNEQF
TRBV28,NA,TRBJ2-1,13,ASRTLDAGSREQF
TRBV20-1,NA,TRBJ1-5,14,SARAPRGRGNQPQH
TRBV20-1,TRBD1,TRBJ2-5,12,SATGQGAQETQY
TRBV29-1,TRBD2,TRBJ2-5,12,SFRAGGLQETQY
TRBV15,TRBD2,TRBJ2-7,15,ATMGLVWRPSLYEQY
TRBV7-6,TRBD1,TRBJ2-7,13,ASSLASSGGYEQY
TRBV20-1,TRBD2,TRBJ2-1,15,SARNPPSSGSYNEQF
TRBV29-1,NA,TRBJ2-3,13,SVEYGQTSTDTQY
TRBV5-1,NA,TRBJ2-3,13,ASSLVGMGADTQY